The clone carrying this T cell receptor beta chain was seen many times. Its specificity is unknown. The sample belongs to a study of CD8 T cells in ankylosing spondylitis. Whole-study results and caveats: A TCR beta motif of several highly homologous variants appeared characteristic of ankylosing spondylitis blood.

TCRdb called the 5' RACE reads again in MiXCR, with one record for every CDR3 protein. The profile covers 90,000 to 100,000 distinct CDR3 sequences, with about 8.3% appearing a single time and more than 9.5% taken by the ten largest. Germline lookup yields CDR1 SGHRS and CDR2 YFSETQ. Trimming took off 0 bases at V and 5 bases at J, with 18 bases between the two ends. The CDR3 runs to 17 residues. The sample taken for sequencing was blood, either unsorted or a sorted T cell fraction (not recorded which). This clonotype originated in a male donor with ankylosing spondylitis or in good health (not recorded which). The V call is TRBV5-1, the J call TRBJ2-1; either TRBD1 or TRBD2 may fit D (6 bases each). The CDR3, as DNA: TGCGCCAGCAGCTTGGCCTACGTTCGAGGGGGGCACAATGAGCAGTTCTTC. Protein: CASSLAYVRGGHNEQFF.